A single sample gave rise to the 16 T cell receptor beta chains below, sequenced in a study of identical twins. TCRdb processed the 5' RACE reads anew with MiXCR; each CDR3 protein has one entry. The sample consists of 550,000 to 700,000 distinct CDR3 sequences, 9% to 10% of them appearing once. The data were also submitted as part of a second study, on yellow fever vaccine responses in identical twins.

Sequences were obtained from PBMCs. These receptors came from a woman aged 18-29 years in good health.

This clonotype was seen a few times. The chain employs TRBV4-3 and TRBJ2-2; D uncertain. In germline, CDR1 is LGHNA, CDR2 YSLEER. The germline V and J ends were trimmed by 0 bases and 2 bases, with 10 bases remaining between them. The CDR3 extends over 16 amino acids. The CDR3 protein is CASSQEGTFNTGELFF. CDR3 DNA: TGCGCCAGCAGCCAAGAGGGCACTTTTAACACCGGGGAGCTGTTTTTT.

This clonotype was recorded a few times. This chain connects TRBV19 to TRBJ2-2; D remains unclear. The CDR3 runs 13 residues. Germline lookup yields CDR1 LNHDA and CDR2 SQIVND (reference sequence). V lost 5 bases to trimming and J lost 6 bases, with 10 bases between them. CDR3 nucleotide sequence: TGTGCCAGTAGTGTGTTCCAAGCCGGGGAGCTGTTTTTT. It encodes CASSVFQAGELFF.

This clonotype was seen more than once but under ten times. The gene calls are TRBV12-3 or TRBV12-4 and TRBJ2-5; 9 positions agree with TRBD1. Trimming removed 2 bases from V and 5 bases from J; junction bases left unmatched: 6. This CDR3 is built from 15 residues. CDR3 bases: TGTGCCAGCAGTTTAACAGGGGGCCGTTCGGAGACCCAGTACTTC. Its translation is CASSLTGGRSETQYF.

This clonotype was seen at least ten times. The chain combines TRBV7-9 with TRBJ2-2; D is perhaps TRBD1 or TRBD2 (5 bases each). Germline-derived CDR1 and CDR2 are SEHNR and FQNEAQ (reference sequence). V was pared by 5 bases and J by 4 bases, with 14 bases between. The CDR3 length is 15 residues. The CDR3: CASSGRTGATGELFF. CDR3 sequence (DNA): TGTGCCAGCAGCGGACGAACCGGGGCCACCGGGGAGCTGTTTTTT.

This clonotype was detected a few times. The CDR3, as DNA: TGTGCCAGCAGCCCGACGACAGGCCTAAGCAATCAGCCCCAGCATTTT. This codes for CASSPTTGLSNQPQHF. The V and J genes are TRBV7-2 and TRBJ1-5, with D possibly matching TRBD1 (6 bases). V gave up 5 bases and J gave up 1 base, with 15 bases separating them. The CDR3 consists of 16 residues. CDR1 is SGHTA and CDR2 is FQGNSA in the germline V gene.

The V call is TRBV18, the J call TRBJ2-5; D is unresolved. Trimming cost V 0 bases and J 2 bases, with 10 bases left between them. This CDR3 is 15 amino acids long. Germline V gene lookup returns CDR1 KGHSH and CDR2 LQKENI. The CDR3: CASSPPTSPQETQYF. The CDR3 DNA follows: TGTGCCAGCTCACCACCGACCAGCCCGCAAGAGACCCAGTACTTC.

This clonotype has a count of ten or more. This chain links TRBV5-1 with TRBJ2-5, with 9 bases aligning to TRBD1. The CDR3 is 15 amino acids. V was pared by 4 bases and J by 1 base, with 5 bases of the junction left unmatched. Germline CDR1 SGHRS, CDR2 YFSETQ. DNA of the CDR3: TGCGCCAGCAGCGCGGGACAGGGATTCCAAGAGACCCAGTACTTC. Amino acids: CASSAGQGFQETQYF.

This clonotype was detected only a few times. The rearrangement links TRBV3-1 to TRBJ2-7; 8 nucleotides match TRBD1. The germline CDR1 and CDR2 sequences are LGHDT and YNNKEL (reference sequence). V shed 1 base, J shed 3 bases, and the junction held 5 bases outside the gene matches. The CDR3 sequence is 15 residues long. The CDR3: CASSQVFRGHYEQYF. The CDR3, as DNA: TGTGCCAGCAGCCAAGTATTCAGGGGGCACTACGAGCAGTACTTC.

This clonotype has just a few counts. This chain links TRBV11-1 with TRBJ2-1; 7 positions match TRBD2. V was pared by 4 bases and J by 3 bases, with 21 bases of the junction left unmatched. Germline loops: CDR1 SGHAT, CDR2 FQDESV (reference sequence). The CDR3 is 20 residues long. In DNA, the CDR3 is TGTGCCAGCAGCTACCCACGGCACAGACAGCGGGAAACCAACTACAATGAGCAGTTCTTC. It encodes CASSYPRHRQRETNYNEQFF.

The chain combines TRBV6-1 with TRBJ2-5; possibly TRBD1 for D (6 bases). The V and J ends lost 11 bases and 3 bases respectively, with 10 bases between them. This CDR3 comprises 11 residues. Germline values: CDR1 MNHNS, CDR2 SASEGT. As DNA, the CDR3 is TGTGCCGGGGCAGGGGAAGAGACCCAGTACTTC. Its translation: CAGAGEETQYF.

V and J are TRBV29-1 and TRBJ2-5, with 11 bases identical to TRBD1. The germline V gene has CDR1 SQVTM and CDR2 ANQGSEA. There are 15 residues in the CDR3. Trimming removed 5 bases from V and 1 base from J; junction bases left unmatched: 6. CDR3 coding DNA: TGCAGCGTTCCATCCGGGACAGGGGGCCAAGAGACCCAGTACTTC. It codes for CSVPSGTGGQETQYF.

This clonotype has a count of ten or more. The rearrangement uses TRBV6-4 and TRBJ2-1, with 10 bases identical to TRBD2. Germline V gives CDR1 MRHNA, CDR2 SNTAGT. V lost 5 bases, J lost 14 bases, and 6 bases stayed unmatched. The CDR3 is made up of 12 amino acids. The CDR3 nucleotides are TGTGCCAGCAGTCCGAGCGGGGGGGTTAAGTTCTTC. Amino acids: CASSPSGGVKFF.

The chain carries TRBV19 and TRBJ1-2; perhaps TRBD1 as D (5 bases). Germline assignment: CDR1 LNHDA and CDR2 SQIVND (reference sequence). V gave up 1 base and J gave up 8 bases, with 14 bases separating them. This CDR3 has 14 residues. CDR3 sequence reads: CASSIAGSGSGYTF. CDR3 nucleotides: TGTGCCAGTAGTATAGCAGGGAGCGGTAGCGGCTACACCTTC.

In this sample, this clonotype turned up a few times. The chain links TRBV29-1 to TRBJ2-4; 9 bases agree with TRBD1. V lost 6 bases to trimming and J lost 5 bases; unmatched junction nucleotides: 2. The length of the CDR3 is 12 residues. CDR1 is SQVTM and CDR2 is ANQGSEA in the germline V gene. CDR3 region: CSVGTGQNIQYF. The DNA for the CDR3 is TGCAGCGTAGGGACAGGGCAAAACATTCAGTACTTC.

This clonotype was counted at least ten times. V is TRBV7-2 and J is TRBJ2-1; D call uncertain. The CDR3 contains 13 residues. Trimming cost V 5 bases and J 0 bases, with 5 bases left between them. Germline V gene lookup returns CDR1 SGHTA and CDR2 FQGNSA. The CDR3 sequence is CASSRDSYNEQFF. Written as DNA, the CDR3 is TGTGCCAGCAGCCGTGACTCCTACAATGAGCAGTTCTTC.

This clonotype appeared a few times. This chain links TRBV29-1 with TRBJ2-1; D may be TRBD2 (5 bases). Trimming cost V 7 bases and J 0 bases, with 16 bases left between them. The CDR3 extends over 15 amino acids. Germline V gene sequence: CDR1 SQVTM, CDR2 ANQGSEA. CDR3 DNA: TGCAGCGGGTGGGCCGGGGAGAGCTCCTACAATGAGCAGTTCTTC. It codes for CSGWAGESSYNEQFF.